Reported below is one T cell receptor beta chain. The antigen remains undetermined. This sample stems from a study of CD8 T cells in Susac syndrome. Overall study findings and caveats: The relatively small number of individuals in the TCR sequencing and HLA analysis was acknowledged by the study.

Unmatched junction bases numbered 4, after V lost 1 base and J lost 5 bases. This CDR3 comprises 15 residues. High-throughput TCR beta sequencing covered peripheral CD8+ and CD4+ T cells. The multiple sclerosis controls were treatment-naive patients affected by stable or active relapsing-remitting disease. The RNA input was roughly 0.5 to 1 ug, and it was reverse transcribed with random hexamers. Amplification of the TCR beta CDR3 was carried out by immunoSEQ multiplex PCR, which spanned a total of 54 Vbeta and 13 Jbeta segments. TCRdb passed the immunoSEQ multiplex PCR reads through MiXCR, listing each CDR3 protein once. In the table there are about 140,000 distinct CDR3 sequences, about 95% of which are singletons.

Sequencing was performed on CD4+ T cells from PBMCs. The origin of this receptor is a human donor with multiple sclerosis. V usage is TRBV12-3 or TRBV12-4 and J usage is TRBJ2-5; TRBD1 matches at 10 bases. The CDR3 loop reads CASSLGGTGEETQYF. The CDR3 bases are TGTGCCAGCAGTTTAGGGGGGACAGGGGAGGAGACCCAGTACTTC.